The source of this TCR beta chain is a study of blood T cell repertoires in COVID-19. Study details: The cDNA or gDNA used as material had been derived from T cells, B-cell-depleted T cells, or PBMCs.

CDR1 is SGHRS, CDR2 YFSETQ, per germline. Unmatched junction bases numbered 9, after V lost 4 bases and J lost 1 base. The CDR3 has 16 amino acids. In its sample, this clone was seen a few times. Some clones are missing from TCRdb's copy, which holds only in-frame ones; the method was immunoSEQ multiplex PCR. The table lists roughly 220,000 clones, around 80% of them singletons. The J gene is TRBJ1-1, the V gene TRBV5-1, with 8 bases aligning to TRBD1. Sequenced material: peripheral blood. The origin of this receptor is a woman aged 55-69 years who had recovered from COVID-19. The DNA of the CDR3 is TGCGCCAGCAGCCCGTCACTGACAGGGGAGAACACTGAAGCTTTCTTT. Translated: CASSPSLTGENTEAFF.